These T cell receptor beta chains were read from a single sample in a study of blood T cell repertoires in COVID-19. TCRdb's copy holds only in-frame clones and misses some; the assay was immunoSEQ multiplex PCR. The profile shows about 220,000 clones, around four fifths of them singletons. Sequences were obtained from peripheral blood. The receptors here all came from a young man with active or convalescent COVID-19. The CDR3 runs from the conserved cysteine through the conserved F or W. The order of the fields is J gene, V gene, D gene, CDR3 protein. D genes are given only for firm matches.

>TRBJ2-7|TRBV15|TRBD1
CATSRTGTGVRGSEQYF
>TRBJ1-5|TRBV9|.
CASSVGQSNQPQHF
>TRBJ2-7|TRBV2|TRBD1
CASEAGQGSYEQYF
>TRBJ2-7|TRBV10-3|.
CAISELGSGVGSYEQYF
>TRBJ2-7|TRBV5-1|.
CASSLGRAASSYEQYF
>TRBJ2-3|TRBV5-8|TRBD2
CASSPGLAGVTDTQYF
>TRBJ2-1|TRBV5-1|TRBD2
CASSPPGLAGVGEQFF
>TRBJ2-1|TRBV6-5|TRBD2
CASSYSGLAGGNEQFF
>TRBJ1-2|TRBV19|TRBD1
CASKGTAAHKDGYTF
>TRBJ1-1|TRBV30|.
CAWSPGRAEAFF
>TRBJ2-6|TRBV10-3|TRBD1
CAISEHDRVGANVLTF
>TRBJ2-7|TRBV29-1|TRBD2
CSVELLAGGSYEQYF
>TRBJ2-7|TRBV5-5|.
CASSFAAKEQYF
>TRBJ1-2|TRBV6-5|.
CASSYQLDRGGYTF
>TRBJ2-7|TRBV5-1|.
CASSLGGQLLPEQYF
>TRBJ2-5|TRBV7-8|.
CASSELAQQETQYF
>TRBJ1-5|TRBV15|.
CATSRARGGFGYSNQPQHF
>TRBJ1-3|TRBV3-1/TRBV3-2|.
CASSLRRSSGNTIYF
>TRBJ2-1|TRBV4-2|TRBD2
CASSQVLAGAYNEQFF
>TRBJ2-5|TRBV6-5|TRBD1
CASTTPTGGGKTQYF
>TRBJ1-2|TRBV13|.
CASSLRDTDGYYGYTF
>TRBJ1-2|TRBV7-2|.
CASSPPGGGYSFYGYTF
>TRBJ1-6|TRBV28|.
CASLGISGSPLHF
>TRBJ1-1|TRBV12-3/TRBV12-4|.
CASSFWRREAFF
>TRBJ2-1|TRBV3-1/TRBV3-2|TRBD2
CASSQFTSDHNEQFF
>TRBJ2-1|TRBV2|TRBD2
CASSGGGPLYNEQFF
>TRBJ2-3|TRBV7-8|.
CASSPGGSVSTDTQYF
>TRBJ2-2|TRBV7-2|.
CASSLDSVHTGELFF
>TRBJ2-5|TRBV2|.
CATGRGSQETQYF
>TRBJ1-1|TRBV6-5|.
CASTRNTEAFF
>TRBJ2-7|TRBV6-2/TRBV6-3|.
CASSSHSAGSYEQYF
>TRBJ2-1|TRBV6-6|TRBD1
CASSYSSGTGSAEQFF
>TRBJ2-4|TRBV4-2|.
CASSQVAQNIQYF
>TRBJ2-2|TRBV10-2|TRBD2
CASSHGGLAGNTGELFF
>TRBJ2-3|TRBV23-1|.
CASSRDSGTDTQYF
>TRBJ1-6|TRBV5-8|TRBD1
CASSSTGVGNSPLHF
>TRBJ2-2|TRBV4-1|.
CPSSQPGGSNTGELFF
>TRBJ2-3|TRBV2|TRBD2
CASSERYGLAGTTDTQYF
>TRBJ1-6|TRBV14|.
CASSPAVGNSPLHF
>TRBJ1-5|TRBV4-1|.
CASSLASNQPQHF
>TRBJ1-1|TRBV30|.
CAWSASAVAEAFF
>TRBJ2-2|TRBV29-1|.
CSVRRSGTGELFF
>TRBJ2-3|TRBV29-1|.
CSVVRKAFTDTQYF
>TRBJ1-2|TRBV24-1|.
CATSGTGTHGYTF
>TRBJ2-4|TRBV18|.
CASSRGVSENIQYF
>TRBJ2-1|TRBV19|TRBD2
CASNRDRGDNEQFF
>TRBJ2-3|TRBV5-1|TRBD1
CASSNGQGTSSTDTQYF
>TRBJ1-4|TRBV28|TRBD1
CASRGTGGWVEKLFF
>TRBJ1-5|TRBV28|.
CASHTGVGRFAPQHF
>TRBJ1-2|TRBV6-5|.
CASSSPVAGGYTF
>TRBJ2-3|TRBV19|TRBD1
CATWTGVGTDTQYF
>TRBJ2-1|TRBV7-8|.
CASSLMNYPYNEQFF
>TRBJ2-1|TRBV29-1|TRBD2
CSVEVELADNEQFF
>TRBJ2-2|TRBV7-3|TRBD1
CASRPPGQGVTGELFF
>TRBJ2-5|TRBV7-2|TRBD2
CASSPGTSTETQYF
>TRBJ2-4|TRBV30|.
CAWLDWVRGIQYF
>TRBJ2-3|TRBV5-1|TRBD2
CASSLEGGSQTDTQYF
>TRBJ1-2|TRBV6-6|.
CASSKLREPMHYGYTF
>TRBJ2-7|TRBV5-4|TRBD1
CASSLVTGTVIYEQYF